The 18 T cell receptor beta chains reported below all come from one sample, sequenced in a study of cytomegalovirus exposure and HLA in healthy donors (TCRdb year 2017). Library creation used the immunoSEQ multiplex PCR assay. A mixture of 60 forward primers for TCR Vbeta segments and 13 reverse primers for TCR Jbeta segments was used in the multiplex PCR. In TCRdb, the immuneACCESS table is reduced to in-frame sequences with V and J assigned. These tables do not hold every clone; where another copy was compared, an unresolved V gene accounts for under half, and the others remain unexplained. The sample includes some 71,000 clones, with roughly 80% observed a single time. Of the sample, 22% is held by the ten largest clones. Sequenced material: PBMCs. The receptor source for this set is a woman aged 25 to 39 in good health and CMV-seropositive.

The chain has TRBV6-1 and TRBJ1-1, with unresolved D. Deletions cut 2 bases from V and 0 bases from J, with 7 bases between. The CDR3 extends over 14 amino acids. Germline CDR1 MNHNS, CDR2 SASEGT. The CDR3 loop reads CASSELRMNTEAFF. Here the CDR3 DNA reads TGTGCCAGCAGTGAATTGCGTATGAACACTGAAGCTTTCTTT.

The gene calls are TRBV7-2 and TRBJ2-5; D gene unclear. V was cut by 2 bases and J by 4 bases, with 5 bases left in between. This CDR3 region has 12 residues. The germline V gene encodes CDR1 SGHTA and CDR2 FQGNSA. In DNA form, the CDR3 reads TGTGCCAGCAGCTTATCATCAGAGACCCAGTACTTC. This encodes CASSLSSETQYF.

This clone was counted a single time. The J gene is TRBJ1-2, the V gene TRBV28; 7 bases are shared with TRBD1. J lost 0 bases, V lost 6 bases, and 7 bases had no gene match. CDR3 length equals 15 residues. Germline lookup yields CDR1 MDHEN and CDR2 SYDVKM. The CDR3 is CASRKQGRPNYGYTF. The CDR3 DNA follows: TGTGCCAGCAGGAAACAGGGGCGCCCTAACTATGGCTACACCTTC.

This clone was seen only a few times. V usage is TRBV6-5 and J usage is TRBJ1-2; TRBD1 matches 8 bases. With 6 bases clipped from V and 7 bases from J, the junction kept 7 bases outside the gene matches. Germline V CDR1 and CDR2: MNHEY, SVGAGI. The length of the CDR3 is 13 residues. CDR3 in amino acids: CASSMDRASGYTF. The CDR3 DNA follows: TGTGCCAGCAGCATGGACAGGGCCAGTGGCTACACCTTC.

This clone was picked up a small number of times. V is TRBV5-1 and J is TRBJ2-2; 7 nucleotides align to TRBD1. Germline assignment: CDR1 SGHRS and CDR2 YFSETQ. CDR3 length: 14 amino acids. Germline trimming cut 5 bases from V and 0 bases from J; bases unmatched to any gene: 1. CDR3 in DNA: TGCGCCAGCAGTACAGGGGCGAACACCGGGGAGCTGTTTTTT. Amino acid sequence: CASSTGANTGELFF.

CDR3 sequence reads: CASSSSGPSYEQYF. CDR3 DNA: TGTGCCAGCAGCTCTAGCGGACCCTCTTACGAGCAGTACTTC. The chain links TRBV7-2 to TRBJ2-7, with TRBD2 identical over 7 bases. This CDR3 comprises 14 residues. Germline V gene sequence: CDR1 SGHTA, CDR2 FQGNSA. J lost 4 bases, V lost 4 bases, and 7 bases had no gene match. The full variable domain, its missing parts supplied by reference TRBV7-2 and TRBJ2-7, is GAGVSQSPSNKVTEKGKDVELRCDPISGHTALYWYRQSLGQGLEFLIYFQGNSAPDKSGLPSDRFSAERTGGSVSTLTIQRTQQEDSAVYLCASSSSGPSYEQYFGPGTRLTVT.

The chain is built from TRBV6-5 and TRBJ1-1, with TRBD1 matching 7 bases. The CDR3 sequence is 15 residues long. V shed 6 bases, J shed 4 bases, and the junction held 11 bases outside the gene matches. In germline, CDR1 is MNHEY, CDR2 SVGAGI. The CDR3 reads CASSQTGVLITEAFF. The DNA of the CDR3 is TGTGCCAGCAGCCAAACAGGGGTCCTTATCACTGAAGCTTTCTTT.

A single count supports this clone. V and J are TRBV11-2 and TRBJ2-7; tentative D call: TRBD2 (5 bases). This CDR3 has 15 residues. V was pared by 1 base and J by 0 bases, with 10 bases between. The germline V gene encodes CDR1 SGHAT and CDR2 FQNNGV. In DNA, the CDR3 is TGTGCCAGCAGCTTAGGATCGGGATACTCCTACGAGCAGTACTTC. Its translation: CASSLGSGYSYEQYF.

A few counts support this clone. The V call is TRBV30, the J call TRBJ1-5; 8 nucleotides agree with TRBD1. V gave up 2 bases and J gave up 3 bases; unmatched junction bases: 6. In germline, CDR1 is GTSNPN, CDR2 SVGIG (reference sequence). This CDR3 comprises 15 residues. The CDR3 DNA reads as TGTGCCTGGAGTCCTTCGACAGGGGTCAATCAGCCCCAGCATTTT. The encoded protein is CAWSPSTGVNQPQHF. Combining the CDR3 with reference TRBV30 and TRBJ1-5 gives the whole variable domain SQTIHQWPATLVQPVGSPLSLECTVEGTSNPNLYWYRQAAGRGLQLLFYSVGIGQISSEVPQNLSASRPQDRQFILSSKKLLLSDSGFYLCAWSPSTGVNQPQHFGDGTRLSIL.

This rearrangement joins TRBV2 to TRBJ1-4; the D gene is possibly TRBD1 (6 bases). The CDR3 covers 15 residues. The V end was cut by 4 bases, the J end by 7 bases, with 16 bases between. Germline loops: CDR1 SNHLY, CDR2 FYNNEI. The CDR3, as DNA: TGTGCCAGCAGTGTATCGGACAGCGTTGCTGAAAAACTGTTTTTT. This sequence encodes CASSVSDSVAEKLFF.

The chain recombines TRBV7-8 with TRBJ2-1; D is possibly TRBD2 (6 bases). The CDR3 consists of 12 residues. The V gene lost 2 bases and the J gene lost 9 bases, with 8 bases spanning the gap. Germline V gene data show CDR1 as SGHVS and CDR2 as FQNEAQ. Here the CDR3 reads CASSLSGVEQFF. CDR3 bases: TGTGCCAGCAGCTTATCGGGGGTTGAGCAGTTCTTC. The full variable domain, in which reference TRBV7-8 and TRBJ2-1 provide the parts outside the CDR3, is GAGVSQSPRYKVAKRGQDVALRCDPISGHVSLFWYQQALGQGPEFLTYFQNEAQLDKSGLPSDRFFAERPEGSVSTLKIQRTQQEDSAVYLCASSLSGVEQFFGPGTRLTVL.

This rearrangement joins TRBV6-1 to TRBJ2-5, with D tentatively TRBD2 (6 bases). Germline CDR1 MNHNS, CDR2 SASEGT. The CDR3 contains 13 residues. Trimming cost V 4 bases and J 5 bases, with 11 bases left between them. CDR3 region: CASSVGGNETQYF. CDR3 nucleotides: TGTGCCAGCAGTGTTGGAGGGAATGAGACCCAGTACTTC.

V is TRBV30 and J is TRBJ2-5, with 12 bases that match TRBD2. The CDR3 runs to 13 residues. The trim removed 3 bases at V and 4 bases at J, leaving 0 bases unmatched. CDR1 and CDR2 from the germline V gene are GTSNPN and SVGIG (reference sequence). Here the CDR3 reads CAWRGLAGETQYF. CDR3 DNA sequence: TGTGCCTGGAGGGGACTAGCGGGAGAGACCCAGTACTTC.

This clone appeared a single time. This chain connects TRBV19 to TRBJ2-5, with D possibly matching TRBD1 (5 bases). This CDR3 spans 13 amino acids. V was trimmed by 7 bases and J by 5 bases, leaving 14 bases between them. Germline V gene sequence: CDR1 LNHDA, CDR2 SQIVND (reference sequence). As DNA, the CDR3 is TGTGCCAGTAAGGCAGGGCAATGGGAGACCCAGTACTTC. Translation: CASKAGQWETQYF.

The J gene is TRBJ2-1, the V gene TRBV4-2; 8 nucleotides line up with TRBD2. The CDR3 is made up of 17 amino acids. V was clipped by 1 base and J by 4 bases; unmatched bases: 9. Germline V gene sequence: CDR1 LGHNA, CDR2 YNFKEQ. CDR3 nucleotide sequence: TGTGCCAGCAGCCAAGTTCGAGCGGGAGCGGGTTACAATGAGCAGTTCTTC. Residues: CASSQVRAGAGYNEQFF.

V gene TRBV4-1 combines with J gene TRBJ2-7; TRBD2 agrees at 12 bases. Per the germline V gene, CDR1 is MGHRA and CDR2 is YSYEKL. This CDR3 has 16 residues. V trimming: 4 bases; J trimming: 5 bases; junction bases outside the gene matches: 9. CDR3 nucleotides: TGCGCCAGCAGCCGATCACTAGCGGGAGGATTCAACGAGCAGTACTTC. Its translation: CASSRSLAGGFNEQYF.

CDR3 DNA sequence: TGTGCCAGCAGCACAGTCGGCGGGACAGGGGAGACCCAGTACTTC. This codes for CASSTVGGTGETQYF. The rearrangement joins TRBV6-6 to TRBJ2-5; 9 bases are shared with TRBD1. V lost 6 bases to trimming and J lost 5 bases; unmatched junction nucleotides: 10. Germline values: CDR1 MNHNY, CDR2 SVGAGI (reference sequence). The CDR3 covers 15 residues.

V gene TRBV7-9 combines with J gene TRBJ1-4, with D maybe TRBD1 (6 bases). The CDR3 runs 14 residues. Deletions cut 5 bases from V and 7 bases from J, with 14 bases between. Germline lookup yields CDR1 SEHNR and CDR2 FQNEAQ (reference sequence). The CDR3 DNA reads TGTGCCAGCAGCCCACGGGGGGCAAGTGAAAAACTGTTTTTT. Translation: CASSPRGASEKLFF.